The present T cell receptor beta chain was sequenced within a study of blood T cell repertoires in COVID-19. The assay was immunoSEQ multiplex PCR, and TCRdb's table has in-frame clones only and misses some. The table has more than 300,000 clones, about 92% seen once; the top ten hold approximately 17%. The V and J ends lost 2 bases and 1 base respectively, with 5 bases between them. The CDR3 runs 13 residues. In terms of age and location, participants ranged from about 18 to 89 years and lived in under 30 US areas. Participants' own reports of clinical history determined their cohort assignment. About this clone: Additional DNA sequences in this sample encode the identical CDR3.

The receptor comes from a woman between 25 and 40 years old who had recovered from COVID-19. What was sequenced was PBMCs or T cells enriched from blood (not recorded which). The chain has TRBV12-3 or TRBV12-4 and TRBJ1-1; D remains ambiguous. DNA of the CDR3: TGTGCCAGCAGTTTAAGAGGGAACACTGAAGCTTTCTTT. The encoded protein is CASSLRGNTEAFF.